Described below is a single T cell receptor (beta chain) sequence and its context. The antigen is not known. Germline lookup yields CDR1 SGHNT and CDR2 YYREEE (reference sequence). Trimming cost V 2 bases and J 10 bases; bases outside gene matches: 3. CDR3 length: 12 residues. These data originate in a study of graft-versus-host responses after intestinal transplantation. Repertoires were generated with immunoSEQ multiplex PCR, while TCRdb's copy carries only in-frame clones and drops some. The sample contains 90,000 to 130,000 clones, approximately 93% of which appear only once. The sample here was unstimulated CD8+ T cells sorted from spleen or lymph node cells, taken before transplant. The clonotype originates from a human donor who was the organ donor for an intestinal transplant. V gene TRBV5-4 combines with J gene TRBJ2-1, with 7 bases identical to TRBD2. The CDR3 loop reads CASSFRAGEQFF. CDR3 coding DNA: TGTGCCAGCAGCTTCAGAGCGGGAGAGCAGTTCTTC.